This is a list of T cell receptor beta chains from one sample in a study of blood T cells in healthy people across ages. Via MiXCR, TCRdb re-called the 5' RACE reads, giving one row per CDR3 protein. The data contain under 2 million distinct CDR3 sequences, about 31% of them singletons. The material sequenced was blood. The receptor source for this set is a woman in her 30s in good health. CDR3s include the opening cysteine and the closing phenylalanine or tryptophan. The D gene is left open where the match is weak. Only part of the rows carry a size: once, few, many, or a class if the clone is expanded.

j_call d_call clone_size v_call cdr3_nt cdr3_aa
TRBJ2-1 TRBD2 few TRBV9 TGTGCCAGCAGCCTTCGGCACGGGACTAGCGGGAGCAGCTCCTACAATGAGCAGTTCTTC CASSLRHGTSGSSSYNEQFF
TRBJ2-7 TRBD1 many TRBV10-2 TGCGCCAGCAGGGGACAGGGGGCAACGGTCGAGCAGTACTTC CASRGQGATVEQYF
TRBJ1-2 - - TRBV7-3 TGTGCCAGCAGTATTACAGGTCCCGGGGACTATGGCTACACCTTC CASSITGPGDYGYTF
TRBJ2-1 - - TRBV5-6 TGTGCCAGCAGCTTGATGACTGATGAGCAGTTCTTC CASSLMTDEQFF
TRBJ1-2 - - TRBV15 TGTGCCACCAGCAGAGCAGACGGAGGCTACACCTTC CATSRADGGYTF
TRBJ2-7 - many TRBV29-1 TGCAGCGTTGGGGCGGGGGCCTCATACGAGCAGTACTTC CSVGAGASYEQYF
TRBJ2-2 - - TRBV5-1 TGCGCCAGCAGTCCCCTTATGGGGGGGAACACCGGGGAGCTGTTTTTT CASSPLMGGNTGELFF
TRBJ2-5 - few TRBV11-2 TGTGCCAGCAGCTTAAAGGGAGAGCAAGAGACCCAGTACTTC CASSLKGEQETQYF
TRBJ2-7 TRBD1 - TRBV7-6 TGTGCCAGCAGCTTAGCACTCGGACAGGACACCTACGGGCAGTACTTC CASSLALGQDTYGQYF
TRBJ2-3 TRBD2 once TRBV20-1 TGCAGTGGTATTAGCGGGAGGGTTCGGGAGGCGCGGTATTTT CSGISGRVREARYF
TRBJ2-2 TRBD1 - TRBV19 TGTGCCAGTACAACCACAGGGGCCGGGGAGCTGTTTTTT CASTTTGAGELFF
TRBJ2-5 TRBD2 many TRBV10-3 TGTGCCATCAGTGAGGGTAGCGGGAGAGTAGAGACCCAGTACTTC CAISEGSGRVETQYF
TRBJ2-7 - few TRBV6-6 TGTGCCAGCAGTTCCGCAGGTGGGGCCCTGAGGTTCGAGCAGTACTTC CASSSAGGALRFEQYF
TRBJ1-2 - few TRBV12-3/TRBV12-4 TGTGCCAGCAGTTTAGGGGGAGGAGGAAAAAACTATGGCTACACCTTC CASSLGGGGKNYGYTF
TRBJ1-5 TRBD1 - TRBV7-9 TGTGCCAGCAGTGCCGGGGGACAGCCCAATCAGCCCCAGCATTTT CASSAGGQPNQPQHF
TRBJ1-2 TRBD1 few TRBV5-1 TGCGCCAGCAGCCCGATCGGACAGGGTGCAAATGGCTACACCTTC CASSPIGQGANGYTF
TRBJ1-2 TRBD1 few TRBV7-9 TGTGCCAGCAGCTTAGGGGAACAGGGGGCCTATGGCTACACCTTC CASSLGEQGAYGYTF
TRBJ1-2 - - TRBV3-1 TGTGCCAGCAGCCAAGAACGTCTCTACCCCTATGGCTACACCTTC CASSQERLYPYGYTF
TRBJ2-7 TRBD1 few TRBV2 TGTGCCAGCAATCGGGACAGGGCCGCCTTTGGGGAGCAGTACTTC CASNRDRAAFGEQYF
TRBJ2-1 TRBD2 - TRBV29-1 TGCAGCGGAGGTACTAGCGTGGCCTACAATGAGCAGTTCTTC CSGGTSVAYNEQFF
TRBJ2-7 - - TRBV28 TGTGCCAGCAGGAGAACAAGGGGGGGGTACGAGCAGTACTTC CASRRTRGGYEQYF
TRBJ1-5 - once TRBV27 TGTGCCAGCAGTCCAACGAGGGTAGGGAATCAGCCCCAGCATTTT CASSPTRVGNQPQHF
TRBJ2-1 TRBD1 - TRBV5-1 TGCGCCAGCAGCGGGACAGGGGCCTCCTACAATGAGCAGTTCTTC CASSGTGASYNEQFF
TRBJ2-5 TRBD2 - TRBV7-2 TGTGCCAGCAGCTTATACGGGAGGGCAGAGACCCAGTACTTC CASSLYGRAETQYF
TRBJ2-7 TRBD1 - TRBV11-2 TGTGCCAGCAGCTTAGCGTCCGACAGGGACGAGCAGTACTTC CASSLASDRDEQYF
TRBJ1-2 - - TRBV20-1 TGCAGTGCTAGAGATCGCCGGGACGTTAACTATGGCTACACCTTC CSARDRRDVNYGYTF
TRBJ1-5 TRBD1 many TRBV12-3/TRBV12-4 TGTGCCAGCAGTCTTGGACAGGGGGGTAATCAGCCCCAGCATTTT CASSLGQGGNQPQHF
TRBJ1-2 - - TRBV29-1 TGCTGCGTCGAGTACCAAGGTGGGGGGTTCTATGGCTACACCTTC CCVEYQGGGFYGYTF
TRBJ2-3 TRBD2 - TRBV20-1 TGCAGTGCTATTAGCGGGAGTGGTGGCACAAATACGCAGTATTTT CSAISGSGGTNTQYF
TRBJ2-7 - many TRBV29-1 TGCAGCGTTGTTTCCCGCTTCGGGTACGAGCAGTACTTC CSVVSRFGYEQYF
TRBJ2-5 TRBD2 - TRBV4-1 TGCGCCAGCAGCCAAGACGCGCGGGGGGGCCAGCAGACCCAGTACTTC CASSQDARGGQQTQYF
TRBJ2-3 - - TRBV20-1 TGCAGTGCTAGAGCCTCAACTAGGGCAGATACGCAGTATTTT CSARASTRADTQYF
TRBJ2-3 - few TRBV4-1 TGCGCCAGCAGCCAAGCCTGGGGGGGGGCAAGAGATACGCAGTATTTT CASSQAWGGARDTQYF
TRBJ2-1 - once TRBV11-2 TGTGCCAGCAGCTTCCAACTGGACAATGAGCAGTTCTTC CASSFQLDNEQFF
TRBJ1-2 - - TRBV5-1 TGCGCCAGCAGCTTGGATGTCGGAGCTAACTATGGCTACACCTTC CASSLDVGANYGYTF
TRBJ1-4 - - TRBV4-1 TGCGCCAGCAGCCAAGAATTGCCTCGGGGGAACAGAGAAAAACTGTTTTTT CASSQELPRGNREKLFF
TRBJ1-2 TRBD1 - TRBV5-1 TGCGCCAGCAGCTTGGATGGGACAGGGGCCGGCGGCTACACCTTC CASSLDGTGAGGYTF
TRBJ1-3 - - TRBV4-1 TGCGCCAGCAGCCAAGATAGAGGGGGCTCTGGAAACACCATATATTTT CASSQDRGGSGNTIYF